Included here is one T cell receptor (beta chain) sequence, with context. The data belong to a study of shared clonotypes between healthy human individuals. CDR1 SEHNR and CDR2 FQNEAQ come from the germline V gene (reference sequence). V lost 2 bases and J lost 6, with 11 bases in between. CDR3 length equals 13 residues. TCRdb keeps only in-frame clones here, not all; method: immunoSEQ multiplex PCR. The sample holds 97,000 or so clones, roughly 50% seen once. The sequence derives from a woman aged 40 to 55 in good health. Some clones in this sample may be carry-over from other donors' samples. V and J are TRBV7-9 and TRBJ2-7, with a possible D match to TRBD1 (6 bases). Sequenced material: PBMCs. The CDR3 nucleotides are TGTGCCAGCAGCTTATGGCCAGGGGTCGAGCAGTACTTC. Its translation is CASSLWPGVEQYF.